The 16 T cell receptor beta chains given below trace back to one sample, sequenced in a study of cytomegalovirus exposure and HLA in healthy donors (dated by TCRdb to the late 2010s). Preparation of the library involved the immunoSEQ multiplex PCR assay. For the multiplex PCR, a mixture combining 60 forward primers for TCR Vbeta segments and 13 reverse primers for TCR Jbeta segments was used. Sourced from immuneACCESS, this table was stored by TCRdb with only in-frame sequences that have V and J called. A share of the clones is absent; for the studies checked, an unresolved V gene accounts for under half, and the remainder has no known explanation. The table for this sample lists almost 200,000 clones; about 76% of them were counted only once. Of the sample, more than 0.35% falls within the top ten clones. Sequencing was performed on PBMCs. The source of these receptors is a male donor in good health and CMV-seropositive.

The chain combines TRBV9 with TRBJ2-3, with a weak D call TRBD2 (6 bases). This CDR3 contains 13 residues. V lost 6 bases and J lost 5, with 13 bases in between. The germline gives CDR1 SGDLS, CDR2 YYNGEE. In DNA form, the CDR3 reads TGTGCCAGCAATGAGGGAGGAGGAGATACGCAGTATTTT. Its protein is CASNEGGGDTQYF.

Turning to this clone: An end of the junction differs from the germline gene, which may be a read error. The chain employs TRBV7-9 and TRBJ2-3, with D uncertain. Germline V gene data show CDR1 as SEHNR and CDR2 as FQNEAQ (reference sequence). This CDR3 comprises 13 residues. The CDR3, as DNA: TGTTCCAGCAGCCAGTATAGCACAGATACGCAGTATTTT. Translated, it gives CSSSQYSTDTQYF. Using reference TRBV7-9 and TRBJ2-3 for the parts outside the CDR3, the full variable domain is DTGVSQNPRHKITKRGQNVTFRCDPISEHNRLYWYRQTLGQGPEFLTYFQNEAQLEKSRLLSDRFSAERPKGSFSTLEIQRTEQGDSAMYLCSSSQYSTDTQYFGPGTRLTVL.

J is TRBJ1-3 and V is TRBV10-3; D may be TRBD1 (5 bases). Germline V lookup: CDR1 ENHRY, CDR2 SYGVKD. Trimming removed 10 bases from V and 1 base from J, with 8 bases in between. CDR3 size: 12 residues. In DNA form, the CDR3 reads TGTGCCACCGGGACTTCTGGAAACACCATATATTTT. This encodes CATGTSGNTIYF.

This clone showed up just once. One end of the junction does not line up with germline, which may come from a read error. This CDR3 reads CTISEQDSRTDTQYF. The CDR3 DNA follows: TGTACCATCAGTGAACAGGACAGCAGAACAGATACGCAGTATTTT. The rearrangement links TRBV10-3 to TRBJ2-3, with D maybe TRBD1 (6 bases). The CDR3 is 15 residues long. Per germline, CDR1 ENHRY and CDR2 SYGVKD.

V gene TRBV4-1 combines with J gene TRBJ2-5; TRBD2 aligns across 14 bases. The V and J ends lost 0 bases and 2 bases, in that order; junction bases with no gene match: 11. Germline V gene data show CDR1 as MGHRA and CDR2 as YSYEKL. The CDR3 contains 20 residues. The CDR3 loop is CASSQDSTTSGRARQETQYF. The DNA for the CDR3 is TGCGCCAGCAGCCAAGATTCGACGACTAGCGGGAGGGCTAGACAAGAGACCCAGTACTTC.

The chain combines TRBV5-1 with TRBJ2-5; D perhaps matches TRBD1 (6 bases). CDR1 and CDR2 (germline): SGHRS, YFSETQ. V was trimmed by 3 bases and J by 5 bases, leaving 20 bases between them. The CDR3 extends over 16 amino acids. The CDR3 DNA sequence: TGCGCCAGCAGCTCCACCGGGACACATGAACGGGAGACCCAGTACTTC. Translating it yields CASSSTGTHERETQYF. Full variable domain (missing parts from reference TRBV5-1 and TRBJ2-5): KAGVTQTPRYLIKTRGQQVTLSCSPISGHRSVSWYQQTPGQGLQFLFEYFSETQRNKGNFPGRFSGRQFSNSRSEMNVSTLELGDSALYLCASSSTGTHERETQYFGPGTRLLVL.

This chain uses TRBV5-5 with TRBJ1-4; possibly TRBD1 for D (6 bases). Germline CDR1 and CDR2: SGHKS and YYEKEE (reference sequence). The V end lost 5 bases, the J end lost 2 bases, and 13 bases lay between the germline ends. The CDR3 contains 15 residues. CDR3 DNA: TGTGCCAGCAGGGCTGCCGACAGGACTAATGAAAAACTGTTTTTT. It codes for CASRAADRTNEKLFF.

This clone was recorded a few times. The chain recombines TRBV5-5 with TRBJ2-2; 10 bases align to TRBD1. V was pared by 4 bases and J by 1 base, with 4 bases of the junction left unmatched. The CDR3 consists of 16 residues. Germline V gives CDR1 SGHKS, CDR2 YYEKEE (reference sequence). This CDR3 reads CASSPWDRGNTGELFF. CDR3 in DNA: TGTGCCAGCAGCCCTTGGGACAGGGGGAACACCGGGGAGCTGTTTTTT. The full variable domain, rest sourced from reference TRBV5-5 and TRBJ2-2, is DAGVTQSPTHLIKTRGQQVTLRCSPISGHKSVSWYQQVLGQGPQFIFQYYEKEERGRGNFPDRFSARQFPNYSSELNVNALLLGDSALYLCASSPWDRGNTGELFFGEGSRLTVL.

This clone was seen a handful of times. The chain's CDR3 is CASADRRNEQYF. CDR3 nucleotides: TGTGCCAGCGCTGACAGACGCAACGAGCAGTACTTC. The V and J genes are TRBV19 and TRBJ2-7; D perhaps matches TRBD1 (5 bases). Looked up from germline, CDR1 is LNHDA and CDR2 is SQIVND (reference sequence). Trimming left V 9 bases short and J 5 bases short, with 14 bases between. This CDR3 has 12 amino acids. The complete variable domain, with remaining parts taken from reference TRBV19 and TRBJ2-7, reads DGGITQSPKYLFRKEGQNVTLSCEQNLNHDAMYWYRQDPGQGLRLIYYSQIVNDFQKGDIAEGYSVSREKKESFPLTVTSAQKNPTAFYLCASADRRNEQYFGPGTRLTVT.

This chain connects TRBV6-4 to TRBJ2-1; 10 bases match TRBD2. With V trimmed by 0 bases and J by 4 bases, 3 bases remained unmatched. CDR1 is MRHNA and CDR2 is SNTAGT in the germline V gene. This CDR3 is 16 amino acids long. CDR3 in DNA: TGTGCCAGCAGTGACTCGAGGACTAGCGGTTACAATGAGCAGTTCTTC. This encodes CASSDSRTSGYNEQFF.

This clone showed up just once. The chain is built from TRBV7-6 and TRBJ1-1, with D possibly TRBD1 on 6 matching bases. The germline V and J ends were trimmed by 6 bases and 5 bases, with 10 bases remaining between them. Germline assignment: CDR1 SGHVS and CDR2 FNYEAQ. The CDR3 length is 12 residues. CDR3 sequence (DNA): TGTGCCAGCAGTTCTACAGGGACTGAAGCTTTCTTT. As protein: CASSSTGTEAFF.

The chain joins TRBV4-2 to TRBJ2-1; TRBD2 matches 7 bases. Germline lookup yields CDR1 LGHNA and CDR2 YNFKEQ. J gave up 0 bases and V 3 bases, and 5 bases lay outside the gene matches. This CDR3 contains 16 residues. CDR3 nucleotides: TGTGCCAGCAGCCAGGGATCTAGCGGCTCCTACAATGAGCAGTTCTTC. It specifies CASSQGSSGSYNEQFF.

V gene TRBV7-2 combines with J gene TRBJ1-5, with D perhaps matching TRBD1 (6 bases). The CDR3 totals 15 residues. Trimming left V 1 base short and J 4 bases short, with 11 bases between. The germline V gene has CDR1 SGHTA and CDR2 FQGNSA. The CDR3 sequence is CASSLVGQLNQPQHF. CDR3 nucleotide sequence: TGTGCCAGCAGCTTAGTCGGACAGCTGAATCAGCCCCAGCATTTT.

The chain couples TRBV18 to TRBJ2-7; D may be TRBD2 (5 bases). V was clipped by 1 base and J by 7 bases, with 11 bases between them. Germline assignment: CDR1 KGHSH and CDR2 LQKENI. The CDR3 loop spans 13 amino acids. The CDR3 DNA sequence: TGTGCCAGCTCACCACGGATCACGGGGGAGCAGTACTTC. It encodes CASSPRITGEQYF.

The rearrangement joins TRBV5-1 to TRBJ2-5; weak D call: TRBD1 (6 bases). CDR3 length equals 15 residues. Germline V gene data show CDR1 as SGHRS and CDR2 as YFSETQ. The ends were cut back, 2 bases at V and 1 base at J, with 12 bases in the middle. CDR3 residues: CASSLQGPTQETQYF. CDR3 nucleotides: TGCGCCAGCAGCTTACAGGGTCCGACCCAAGAGACCCAGTACTTC.

This chain links TRBV18 with TRBJ2-1; 11 nucleotides line up with TRBD2. The CDR3 is 15 residues long. With 6 bases clipped from V and 6 bases from J, the junction kept 7 bases outside the gene matches. Germline V lookup: CDR1 KGHSH, CDR2 LQKENI. Here the CDR3 reads CASSPTSGSGNEQFF. DNA of the CDR3: TGTGCCAGCTCCCCAACTAGCGGGAGCGGCAATGAGCAGTTCTTC.